This is a list of T cell receptor beta chains from one sample in a study of response to subunit inactivated influenza vaccine. TCRdb reprocessed the RT-PCR reads with MiXCR, giving one entry per CDR3 protein. This sample carries 590,000 or so distinct CDR3 sequences, 12% to 15% of them seen once, and the ten largest clones take about 7.6%. Material: PBMCs from blood, obtained 14 to 15 days before vaccination. These receptors originate from a man aged 45-65 years who received an inactivated influenza vaccine. Both conserved end residues are trimmed from each CDR3.

j_call v_call cdr3_aa
TRBJ2-2 TRBV4-2 ASSHSGGFTGELF
TRBJ2-4 TRBV29-1 SVVGQSKVTQY
TRBJ2-5 TRBV11-2 ASSENGGFQETQY
TRBJ1-5 TRBV2 ASRLDSGNQPQH
TRBJ2-5 TRBV29-1 SARPLISQGTQY
TRBJ2-1 TRBV5-1 ASSPTVGSDVKQF
TRBJ2-3 TRBV2 ASSPPLGLGGDTQY
TRBJ2-2 TRBV7-2 ASSQVSSGELF
TRBJ1-5 TRBV7-8 ASTPGSSNQPQH
TRBJ1-1 TRBV29-1 SGRGGGRDTEAF
TRBJ2-1 TRBV29-1 SVEKLEGSEQF
TRBJ2-7 TRBV2 ASQAAYEQY
TRBJ1-1 TRBV10-3 AITPGQGNTEAF
TRBJ1-2 TRBV4-3 ASSQGRTVPRYGYT
TRBJ2-7 TRBV29-1 SVEKGVEQY
TRBJ1-4 TRBV4-3 ASSPAVTGGKEKLF
TRBJ2-3 TRBV28 ASSSQRVTDTQY
TRBJ2-5 TRBV12-3/TRBV12-4 ASSLALALQETQY
TRBJ2-1 TRBV20-1 SARPDGRAWDEQF
TRBJ2-3 TRBV6-5 ASAGGRTQY
TRBJ2-4 TRBV7-9 ASSPDRGRAKNIQY
TRBJ1-4 TRBV5-1 ASSFGAVTEKLF
TRBJ1-3 TRBV15 ATSRDLESGNTIY
TRBJ1-2 TRBV6-5 ASSYSRQYYGYT
TRBJ2-3 TRBV5-1 ASSSQRDGWVDTQY
TRBJ2-1 TRBV27 ASSSGHSSYNEQF
TRBJ2-2 TRBV13 ASSPPGLAGIGELF
TRBJ2-1 TRBV12-3/TRBV12-4 ASTFKGGTYNEQF
TRBJ2-1 TRBV10-2 ASTQTGTHNEQF
TRBJ2-3 TRBV28 ASSLRLAGIYTDTQY
TRBJ2-1 TRBV18 ASSPRYTSGNYNEQF
TRBJ2-7 TRBV29-1 SVEAGAGRFAYEQY
TRBJ1-5 TRBV6-1 ASSERATNQPQH
TRBJ2-2 TRBV15 ATSSGYTGELF
TRBJ2-1 TRBV20-1 SARDSGGVVYNEQF
TRBJ2-5 TRBV4-1 ASRAVGEETQY
TRBJ2-5 TRBV11-2 ASSLDARTGGPDRDQY
TRBJ2-1 TRBV7-9 ASSTGTQTGEQF
TRBJ2-3 TRBV6-5 ASSYFGGLGTDTQY
TRBJ2-7 TRBV4-3 ASSQDRAGIYEQY
TRBJ1-2 TRBV28 ASSSAGKNYGYT
TRBJ2-1 TRBV7-2 ASSLVSGPYNEQF
TRBJ2-7 TRBV12-3/TRBV12-4 ASSYSREGLREQY
TRBJ2-3 TRBV11-2 ASSLALNTADTQY
TRBJ2-3 TRBV5-8 ASSLAGY
TRBJ2-1 TRBV6-5 ASSYSVSPSSYNEQF
TRBJ2-1 TRBV13 ASKSGPYNEQF
TRBJ2-2 TRBV19 ASSILRVRDTGELF
TRBJ2-3 TRBV5-1 ASSLEHWTEGTDTQY
TRBJ2-7 TRBV11-2 ASSSDRASSYKQY
TRBJ2-5 TRBV15 ATSTGLGGETQY
TRBJ1-1 TRBV29-1 SVVDPGEAF
TRBJ1-4 TRBV15 ATSGYKEKLF
TRBJ2-2 TRBV15 ATSRDRLSSYTGELF
TRBJ2-5 TRBV25-1 ASSEITGTKY